The 5 T cell receptor beta chains presented below share a single source sample, sequenced in a study of T cell responses to AZD1222 COVID-19 vaccine. The table came from immunoSEQ multiplex PCR; TCRdb's copy has only in-frame clones and leaves some out. In the table there are about 97,000 clones, roughly 84% of which are singletons. This material consisted of peripheral blood, taken on day 0 of AZD1222 vaccination. The receptors were sampled from an adult in good health.

V and J are TRBV12-5 and TRBJ2-2, with 8 bases aligning to TRBD1. CDR1 and CDR2 (germline): LGHNT, FRNRAP. The CDR3 covers 16 residues. J lost 6 bases, V lost 6 bases, and 12 bases had no gene match. CDR3 nucleotide sequence: TGTGCTAGTGGCCCGTCCGACAGGGGTGGCCCCGGGGAGCTGTTTTTT. Protein sequence: CASGPSDRGGPGELFF.

The genes are TRBV6-5 and TRBJ2-5; no clear D. This CDR3 spans 12 amino acids. The germline V gene has CDR1 MNHEY and CDR2 SVGAGI. Trimming stripped 7 bases from V and 7 bases from J, with 13 bases between. CDR3 coding DNA: TGTGCCAGCAATATGGCATATGGGACCCAGTACTTC. As protein: CASNMAYGTQYF.

The J gene is TRBJ2-2, the V gene TRBV7-6, with 7 bases matching TRBD1. V lost 2 bases to trimming and J lost 1 base; unmatched junction nucleotides: 7. This CDR3 spans 17 amino acids. Germline V gives CDR1 SGHVS, CDR2 FNYEAQ. The DNA of the CDR3 is TGTGCCAGCAGCTTATTAGGGGGCCAGAGGAACACCGGGGAGCTGTTTTTT. This encodes CASSLLGGQRNTGELFF. Full variable domain (outside the CDR3, taken from reference TRBV7-6 and TRBJ2-2): GAGVSQSPRYKVTKRGQDVALRCDPISGHVSLYWYRQALGQGPEFLTYFNYEAQQDKSGLPNDRFSAERPEGSISTLTIQRTEQRDSAMYRCASSLLGGQRNTGELFFGEGSRLTVL.

The chain uses TRBV18 and TRBJ1-1; TRBD1 matches 9 bases. Germline V gene sequence: CDR1 KGHSH, CDR2 LQKENI. Germline trimming cut 1 base from V and 7 bases from J; bases unmatched to any gene: 4. The CDR3 spans 14 residues. CDR3 bases: TGTGCCAGCTCACCACGGACAGGGGATGGTGAAGCTTTCTTT. Its translation is CASSPRTGDGEAFF.

The V call is TRBV19, the J call TRBJ1-1; D is possibly TRBD1 (5 bases). This CDR3 is built from 12 residues. The V end lost 3 bases, the J end lost 3 bases, and 5 bases lay between the germline ends. Germline V gene lookup returns CDR1 LNHDA and CDR2 SQIVND (reference sequence). The CDR3 is CASSMGDTEAFF. The CDR3 DNA reads as TGTGCCAGTAGTATGGGGGACACTGAAGCTTTCTTT.